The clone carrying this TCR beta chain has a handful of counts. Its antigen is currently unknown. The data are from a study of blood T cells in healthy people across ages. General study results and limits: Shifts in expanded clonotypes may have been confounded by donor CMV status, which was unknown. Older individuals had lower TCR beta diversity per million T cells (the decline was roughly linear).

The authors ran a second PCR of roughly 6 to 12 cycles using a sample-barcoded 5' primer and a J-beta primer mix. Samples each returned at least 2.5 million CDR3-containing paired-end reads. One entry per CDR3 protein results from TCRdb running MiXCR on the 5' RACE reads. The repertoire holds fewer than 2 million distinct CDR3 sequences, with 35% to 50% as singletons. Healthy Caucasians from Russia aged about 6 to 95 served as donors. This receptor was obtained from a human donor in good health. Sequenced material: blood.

The CDR3 loop reads CASSWWDQDNEQFF. DNA for the CDR3: TGTGCCAGCAGCTGGTGGGATCAGGACAATGAGCAGTTCTTC. The V and J genes are TRBV7-2 and TRBJ2-1; D remains ambiguous. Trimming took off 4 bases at V and 5 bases at J, with 12 bases between the two ends. CDR3 length: 14 residues. Germline values: CDR1 SGHTA, CDR2 FQGNSA.